This TCR beta chain was sequenced for a study of cytomegalovirus exposure and HLA in healthy donors. Whole-study context: The approximately 680 first-cohort repertoires and the 95 to 150 validation repertoires shared the same platform, a later analysis reported. Study-wide results and limits: It was reported that the classifier diagnosed cytomegalovirus status with high specificity and sensitivity in both the original and validation cohorts. There were a few CMV-associated chains whose specificity for CMV antigens was confirmed in vitro. There were about 160 TCR beta chains listed as cytomegalovirus-associated.

Turning to this clone: What it binds is not known.

Sequenced by immunoSEQ multiplex PCR; TCRdb stores in-frame clones only, minus some. The sample contains about 130,000 clones, over 80% of which appear only once. Sequences were obtained from PBMCs. This sequence was found in a woman aged 25 to 39 in good health and CMV-seropositive.

The CDR3 region is CASSEGWWQNYGYTF. The CDR3 DNA reads as TGTGCCAGCAGTGAAGGGTGGTGGCAGAACTATGGCTACACCTTC. The V call is TRBV6-1, the J call TRBJ1-2; D remains unclear. Germline V gives CDR1 MNHNS, CDR2 SASEGT. This CDR3 is 15 amino acids long. Trimming cost V 1 base and J 2 bases, with 11 bases left between them.